This T cell receptor (beta chain) came from a study of identical twins' blood T cells. Overall study context: About 50 million reads came from around twelve libraries, six alpha, six beta. General observations from the study: Twin repertoire similarity may partly reflect shared environment.

TCRdb passed the 5' RACE reads through MiXCR, listing each CDR3 protein once. Among 300,000 to 400,000 distinct CDR3 sequences listed, over 25% were seen once. This clonotype has just one count. What it recognizes is unknown. Looked up from germline, CDR1 is SGHRS and CDR2 is YFSETQ. This CDR3 is 15 amino acids long. The ends lost 4 bases at V and 2 bases at J; junction bases unmatched: 7. The sample consisted of PBMCs. The clonotype was recovered from a woman aged 18 to 50 in good health. The chain uses TRBV5-1 and TRBJ2-3; 7 bases are shared with TRBD1. CDR3 protein: CASSPDRDDTDTQYF. The CDR3, as DNA: TGCGCCAGCAGCCCCGACAGGGACGACACAGATACGCAGTATTTT.